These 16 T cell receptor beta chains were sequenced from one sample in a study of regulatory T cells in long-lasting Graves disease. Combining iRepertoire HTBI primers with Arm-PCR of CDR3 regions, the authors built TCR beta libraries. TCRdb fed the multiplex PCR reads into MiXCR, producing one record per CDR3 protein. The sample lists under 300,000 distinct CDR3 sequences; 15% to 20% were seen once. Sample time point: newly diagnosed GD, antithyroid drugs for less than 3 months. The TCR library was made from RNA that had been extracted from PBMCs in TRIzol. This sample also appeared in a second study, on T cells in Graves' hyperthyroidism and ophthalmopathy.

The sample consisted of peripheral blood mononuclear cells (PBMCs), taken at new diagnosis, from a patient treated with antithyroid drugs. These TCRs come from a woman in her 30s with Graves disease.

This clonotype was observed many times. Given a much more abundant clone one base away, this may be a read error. The CDR3 loop reads CASDDVRRGTEAFF. The CDR3 nucleotides are TGTGCCAGCGACGATGTACGTCGGGGCACTGAAGCTTTCTTT. V gene TRBV12-3 or TRBV12-4 combines with J gene TRBJ1-1; D gene uncertain. V lost 8 bases and J lost 4, with 17 bases in between. The CDR3 is 14 residues long.

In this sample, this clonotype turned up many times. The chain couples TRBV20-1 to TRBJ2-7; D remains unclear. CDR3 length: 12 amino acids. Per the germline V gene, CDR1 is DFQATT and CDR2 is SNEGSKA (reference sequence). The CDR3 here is CILPRAAYEQYF. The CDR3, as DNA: TGCATTCTCCCCCGGGCGGCCTACGAGCAGTACTTC.

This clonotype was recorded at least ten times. CDR3 nucleotide sequence: TGTGCCAGCAGTTACTCGTTGGAGATTACTGAAGCTTTCTTT. The encoded protein is CASSYSLEITEAFF. The J gene is TRBJ1-1, the V gene TRBV6-5; D gene uncertain. CDR1 is MNHEY, CDR2 SVGAGI, per germline. The CDR3 is made up of 14 amino acids. Trimming stripped 0 bases from V and 5 bases from J, with 10 bases between.

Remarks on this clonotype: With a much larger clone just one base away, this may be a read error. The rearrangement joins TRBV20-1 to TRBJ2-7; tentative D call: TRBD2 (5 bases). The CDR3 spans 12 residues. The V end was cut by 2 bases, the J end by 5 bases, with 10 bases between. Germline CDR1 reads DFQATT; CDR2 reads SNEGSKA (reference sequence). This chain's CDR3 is CSARLGSHEQYF. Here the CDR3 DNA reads TGCAGTGCTAGACTAGGGAGCCACGAGCAGTACTTC.

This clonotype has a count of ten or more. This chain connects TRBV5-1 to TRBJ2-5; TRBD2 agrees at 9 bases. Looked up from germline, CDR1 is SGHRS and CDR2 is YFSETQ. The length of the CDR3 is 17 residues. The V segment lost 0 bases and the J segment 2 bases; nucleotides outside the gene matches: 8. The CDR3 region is CASSLGFLAGQQETQYF. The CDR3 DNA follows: TGCGCCAGCAGCTTGGGATTTCTAGCGGGACAACAAGAGACCCAGTACTTC.

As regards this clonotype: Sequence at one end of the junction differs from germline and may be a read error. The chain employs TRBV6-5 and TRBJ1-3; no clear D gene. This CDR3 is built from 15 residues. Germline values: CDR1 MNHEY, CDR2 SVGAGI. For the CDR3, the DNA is TGTGCCTGCAGTTACTCGATTGCCTCGGGAAACACCATATATTTT. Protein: CACSYSIASGNTIYF.

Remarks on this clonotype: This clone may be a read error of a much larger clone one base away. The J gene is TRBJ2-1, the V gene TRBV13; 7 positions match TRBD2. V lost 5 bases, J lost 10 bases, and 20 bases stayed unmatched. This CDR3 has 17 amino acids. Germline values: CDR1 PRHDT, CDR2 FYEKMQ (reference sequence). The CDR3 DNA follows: TGTGCCAGCAGCCCGCCTCGGTGGGGGGGGGACTCCTACGAGCAGTTCTTC. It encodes CASSPPRWGGDSYEQFF.

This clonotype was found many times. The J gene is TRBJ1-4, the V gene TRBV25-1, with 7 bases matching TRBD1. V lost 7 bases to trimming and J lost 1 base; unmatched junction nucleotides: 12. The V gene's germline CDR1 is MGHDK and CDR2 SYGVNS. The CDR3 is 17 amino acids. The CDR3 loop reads CASTEFTGVETNEKLFF. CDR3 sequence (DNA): TGTGCCAGCACCGAATTTACAGGGGTGGAAACTAATGAAAAACTGTTTTTT.

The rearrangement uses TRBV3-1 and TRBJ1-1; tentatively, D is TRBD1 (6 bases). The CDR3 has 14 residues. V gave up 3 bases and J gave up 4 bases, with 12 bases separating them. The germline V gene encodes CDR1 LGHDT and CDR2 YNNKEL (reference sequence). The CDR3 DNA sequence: TGTGCCAGCAGCCACGGGGGCGGGCGCACTGAAGCTTTCTTT. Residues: CASSHGGGRTEAFF.

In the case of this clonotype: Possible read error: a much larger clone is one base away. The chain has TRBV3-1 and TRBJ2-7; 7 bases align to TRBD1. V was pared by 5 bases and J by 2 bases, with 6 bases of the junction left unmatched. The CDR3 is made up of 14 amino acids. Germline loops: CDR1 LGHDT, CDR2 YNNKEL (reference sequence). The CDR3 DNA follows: TGTGCCAGCAGCGGCCGGGACAGAACCTACGAGCAGTACTTC. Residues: CASSGRDRTYEQYF.

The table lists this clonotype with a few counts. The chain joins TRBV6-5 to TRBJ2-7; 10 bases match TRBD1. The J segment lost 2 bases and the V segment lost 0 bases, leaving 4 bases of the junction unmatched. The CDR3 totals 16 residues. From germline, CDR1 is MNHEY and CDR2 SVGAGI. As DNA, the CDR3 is TGTGCCAGCAGTTACTCGTACGGACAGGGGGCCTACGAGCAGTACTTC. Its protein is CASSYSYGQGAYEQYF.

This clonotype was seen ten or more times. CDR3 sequence reads: CSARGVGGTGATGELFF. The CDR3 DNA reads as TGCAGTGCTAGAGGTGTCGGCGGGACAGGCGCGACCGGGGAGCTGTTTTTT. The chain carries TRBV20-1 and TRBJ2-2; TRBD1 aligns across 8 bases. The CDR3 has 17 residues. V lost 1 base and J lost 5; bases outside the gene matches: 12. Germline CDR1 DFQATT, CDR2 SNEGSKA (reference sequence).

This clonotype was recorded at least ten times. The CDR3, as DNA: TGCAGTGCCCTTACAGACTCTGGAAACACCATATATTTT. Its translation is CSALTDSGNTIYF. The chain carries TRBV20-1 and TRBJ1-3, with no clear D. Germline V gene lookup returns CDR1 DFQATT and CDR2 SNEGSKA (reference sequence). The CDR3 consists of 13 residues. Deletions cut 6 bases from V and 0 bases from J, with 9 bases between.

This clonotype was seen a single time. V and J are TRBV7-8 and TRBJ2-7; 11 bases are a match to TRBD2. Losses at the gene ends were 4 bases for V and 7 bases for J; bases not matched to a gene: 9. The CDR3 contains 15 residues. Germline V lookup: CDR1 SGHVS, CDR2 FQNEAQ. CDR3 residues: CASSSGGLAGGEQYF. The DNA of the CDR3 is TGTGCCAGCAGCTCCGGGGGGCTAGCGGGAGGTGAGCAGTACTTC.

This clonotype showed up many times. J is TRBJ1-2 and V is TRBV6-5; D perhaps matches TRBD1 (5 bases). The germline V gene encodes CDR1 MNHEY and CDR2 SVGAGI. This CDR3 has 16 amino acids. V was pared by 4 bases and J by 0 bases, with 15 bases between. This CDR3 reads CASSLTGTQANYGYTF. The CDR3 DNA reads TGTGCCAGCAGTTTAACCGGGACCCAGGCTAACTATGGCTACACCTTC.

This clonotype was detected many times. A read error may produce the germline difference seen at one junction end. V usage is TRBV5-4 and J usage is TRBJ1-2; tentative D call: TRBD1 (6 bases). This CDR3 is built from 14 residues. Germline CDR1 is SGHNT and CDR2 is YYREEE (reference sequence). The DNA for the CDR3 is TGTGCCAGCAGCTTCCCCGGGACACTACTTGGTTGGGCCTTC. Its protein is CASSFPGTLLGWAF.